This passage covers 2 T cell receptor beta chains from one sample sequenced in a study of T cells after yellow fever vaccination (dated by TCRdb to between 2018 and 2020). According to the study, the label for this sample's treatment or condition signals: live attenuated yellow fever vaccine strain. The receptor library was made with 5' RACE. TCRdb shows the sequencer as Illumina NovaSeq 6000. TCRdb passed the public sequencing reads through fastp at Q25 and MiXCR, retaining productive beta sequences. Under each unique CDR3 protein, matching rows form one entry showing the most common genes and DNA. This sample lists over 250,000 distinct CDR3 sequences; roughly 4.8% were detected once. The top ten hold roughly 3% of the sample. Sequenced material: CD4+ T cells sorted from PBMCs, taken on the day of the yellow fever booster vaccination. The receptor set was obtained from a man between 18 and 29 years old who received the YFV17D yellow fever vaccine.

CDR3 amino acids: CASSRDRDPGELFF. The CDR3 DNA reads as TGTGCCAGCAGTCGCGACAGGGACCCCGGGGAGCTGTTTTTT. The V call is TRBV6-5, the J call TRBJ2-2; 7 nucleotides line up with TRBD1. The trim removed 5 bases at V and 6 bases at J, leaving 6 bases unmatched. CDR1 MNHEY and CDR2 SVGAGI come from the germline V gene. This CDR3 region has 14 residues.

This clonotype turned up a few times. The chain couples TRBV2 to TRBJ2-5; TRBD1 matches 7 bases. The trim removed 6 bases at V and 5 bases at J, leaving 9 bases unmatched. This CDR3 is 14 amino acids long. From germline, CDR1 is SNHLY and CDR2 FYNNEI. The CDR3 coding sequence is TGTGCCAGCAGCCGGGACAGCCTTTATGAGACCCAGTACTTC. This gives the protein CASSRDSLYETQYF.